Listed below are T cell receptor beta chains from one sample, sequenced in a study of T cell responses to AZD1222 COVID-19 vaccine. Assay: immunoSEQ multiplex PCR; the TCRdb copy retains only in-frame clones and omits some. The profile covers 95,000 to 110,000 clones, with more than 70% appearing a single time and around 6.7% taken by the ten largest. Source: peripheral blood, taken on day 0 of AZD1222 vaccination. The receptor set was obtained from an adult in good health. The CDR3 runs from the conserved cysteine through the conserved F or W. A D gene is named only where the DNA matches it firmly. A clone size is listed for some rows: how often the clone was seen (once, few, many), or a class if it is expanded.

abundance,v_gene,d_gene,j_gene,CDR3nt,CDR3aa
.,TRBV10-3,.,TRBJ2-1,TGTGCCATCAGTGACATCTTGGGCAATGAGCAGTTCTTC,CAISDILGNEQFF
.,TRBV30,TRBD1,TRBJ1-6,TGTGCCTGGAGTCGACAGGGAGGGCGATCACCCCTCCACTTT,CAWSRQGGRSPLHF
.,TRBV12-3/TRBV12-4,TRBD1,TRBJ1-2,TGTGCCAGCAGTTCCTGGACAGGGAATGGCTACACCTTC,CASSSWTGNGYTF
.,TRBV19,.,TRBJ1-5,TGTGCCAGTAGCATCGACGGCCGTAATCAGCCCCAGCATTTT,CASSIDGRNQPQHF
.,TRBV3-1/TRBV3-2,.,TRBJ1-4,TGTGCCAGCAGCCAAGCGGTAGGAAATGAAAAACTGTTTTTT,CASSQAVGNEKLFF
.,TRBV28,TRBD1,TRBJ1-6,TGTGCCAGCAGTGGTGGACAGGGGAGGAATTCACCCCTCCACTTT,CASSGGQGRNSPLHF
.,TRBV30,.,TRBJ1-1,TGTGCCTGGAGGGAGGACACTGAAGCTTTCTTT,CAWREDTEAFF
.,TRBV19,TRBD1,TRBJ1-1,TGTGCCAGTAGTACCCCGGGGACAGGGTCCACTGAAGCTTTCTTT,CASSTPGTGSTEAFF
.,TRBV28,TRBD2,TRBJ2-7,TGTGCCAGCAGTTCGGGACTAACCTACGAGCAGTACTTC,CASSSGLTYEQYF
.,TRBV5-6,TRBD1,TRBJ1-2,TGTGCCAGCAGCTTACGGACAGGGGGCCATGGCTACACCTTC,CASSLRTGGHGYTF
.,TRBV30,TRBD2,TRBJ2-1,TGTGCCTGGAGAACTTTGGCGGGAGGTATATCCTACAATGAGCAGTTCTTC,CAWRTLAGGISYNEQFF
.,TRBV6-1,.,TRBJ1-1,TGTGCCAGCAGTGAATTCACACGTGAAGCTTTCTTT,CASSEFTREAFF
.,TRBV5-1,.,TRBJ2-1,TGCGCCAGCAGCTTGGCCGAGGGTGGGCGGTCGGGAAATGAGCAGTTCTTC,CASSLAEGGRSGNEQFF
few,TRBV7-9,.,TRBJ1-2,TGTGCCAGCAGCTTAGGGACGGAGGGAAGCTACACCTTC,CASSLGTEGSYTF
few,TRBV2,.,TRBJ1-5,TGTGCCAGCAGCGCCCGAGAAGGGTATCAGCCCCAGCATTTT,CASSAREGYQPQHF
.,TRBV11-3,TRBD2,TRBJ2-1,TGTGCCAGTGGGGGATCTAGCGGAACTGGGAATGAGCAGTTCTTC,CASGGSSGTGNEQFF
.,TRBV5-1,TRBD1,TRBJ2-6,TGCGCCAGCAGGGGCTGGACAGGGGGCGCGTCTGGGGCCAACGTCCTGACTTTC,CASRGWTGGASGANVLTF
.,TRBV14,.,TRBJ1-3,TGTGCCAGCAGCCAAGGGCGAGTCACTGGAAACACCATATATTTT,CASSQGRVTGNTIYF
.,TRBV11-3,TRBD1,TRBJ2-3,TGTGCCAGCAGCTCCGGGACAGCAAGCACAGATACGCAGTATTTT,CASSSGTASTDTQYF
.,TRBV7-2,TRBD1,TRBJ1-2,TGTGCCAGCAGGGGGACGGACAGGGTCAACTATGGCTACACCTTC,CASRGTDRVNYGYTF
.,TRBV18,.,TRBJ2-1,TGTGCCAGCTCACTTTCAGAGAGCTTCGGTTACAATGAGCAGTTCTTC,CASSLSESFGYNEQFF
.,TRBV6-5,.,TRBJ2-7,TGTGCCAGCAGTTACTCGGTCACGAAGAGCTCCTACGAGCAGTACTTC,CASSYSVTKSSYEQYF
.,TRBV2,TRBD2,TRBJ2-2,TGTGCCAGCCAGGGACTAGCGGGCTACACCGGGGAGCTGTTTTTT,CASQGLAGYTGELFF
.,TRBV4-2,TRBD2,TRBJ2-7,TGTGCCAGCAGCCAAGGAACATGGACTAGCGGCCTCTACGAGCAGTACTTC,CASSQGTWTSGLYEQYF
.,TRBV5-4,TRBD1,TRBJ1-1,TGTGCCAGCAGCAGCAGACAGGGGCGGTGGGCTTTCTTT,CASSSRQGRWAFF
.,TRBV24-1,.,TRBJ2-2,TGTGCCACCAGTGATTTGGGGCACCCCGCGGGTACCGGGGAGCTGTTTTTT,CATSDLGHPAGTGELFF
.,TRBV5-1,TRBD2,TRBJ2-1,TGCGCCAGCAGCTTGGAGAGCGGGATAGCTGAGTTCTTC,CASSLESGIAEFF
.,TRBV5-6,.,TRBJ1-3,TGTGCCAGCAGCCTCAGGGAAGTAAGAAACACCATATATTTT,CASSLREVRNTIYF
.,TRBV7-2,.,TRBJ2-1,TGTGCCAGCAGCTCGGCCATAGGCTACAATGAGCAGTTCTTC,CASSSAIGYNEQFF
once,TRBV27,.,TRBJ1-2,TGTGCCAGCAGAACCTTCAGGGAAGGCTATGGCTACACCTTC,CASRTFREGYGYTF
.,TRBV19,TRBD1,TRBJ1-4,TGTGCCAGTAGCAGTTGGACAGGGCGAAATGAAAAACTGTTTTTT,CASSSWTGRNEKLFF
.,TRBV7-9,TRBD1,TRBJ2-7,TGTGCCAGCAGACGGACAGGGTACGAGCAGTACTTC,CASRRTGYEQYF
.,TRBV19,TRBD2,TRBJ2-3,TGTGCCAGTAGTATCGGGACTAGCAGCACAGATACGCAGTATTTT,CASSIGTSSTDTQYF
.,TRBV6-2/TRBV6-3,TRBD1,TRBJ2-7,TGTGCCAGCAGTTCCTTCGGACAGGGGGCAGGGGTCTACGAGCAGTACTTC,CASSSFGQGAGVYEQYF
.,TRBV5-4,TRBD2,TRBJ2-7,TGTGCCAGCAGCGCCCGCCGGGGCGGGAGGTCGGGCTCCTACGAGCAGTACTTC,CASSARRGGRSGSYEQYF